The clone carrying this T cell receptor (beta chain) has more than one count but fewer than ten. The record originates from a study of CD8 T cells in ankylosing spondylitis. Libraries of TCR beta came from quantitative 5'-RACE with molecular barcodes. TCRdb passed the 5' RACE reads through MiXCR, listing each CDR3 protein once. The sample has roughly 120,000 distinct CDR3 sequences, roughly 15% seen once. The CDR3 consists of 15 residues. The germline CDR1 and CDR2 sequences are SGHAT and FQNNGV. Unmatched junction bases numbered 6, after V lost 3 bases and J lost 2 bases. The receptor's source is a female donor with ankylosing spondylitis or in good health (not recorded which). The chain has TRBV11-2 and TRBJ2-7; 8 nucleotides match TRBD2. Sequencing was carried out using blood, either unsorted or a sorted T cell fraction (not recorded which). CDR3 in DNA: TGTGCCAGCAGCTTGGGTAGCGGGAACGCCTACGAGCAGTACTTC. Amino acid sequence: CASSLGSGNAYEQYF.